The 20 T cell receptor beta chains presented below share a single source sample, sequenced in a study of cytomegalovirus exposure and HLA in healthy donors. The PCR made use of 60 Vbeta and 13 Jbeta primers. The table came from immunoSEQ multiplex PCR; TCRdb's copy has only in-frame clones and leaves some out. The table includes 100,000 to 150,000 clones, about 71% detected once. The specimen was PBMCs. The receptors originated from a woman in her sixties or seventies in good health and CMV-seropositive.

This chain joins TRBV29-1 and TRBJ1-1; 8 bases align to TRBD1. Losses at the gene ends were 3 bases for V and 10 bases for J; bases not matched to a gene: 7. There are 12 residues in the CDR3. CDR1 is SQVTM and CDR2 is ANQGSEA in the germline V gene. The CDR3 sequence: CSVDPPQGGAFF. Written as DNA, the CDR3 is TGCAGCGTTGATCCTCCACAGGGGGGAGCTTTCTTT.

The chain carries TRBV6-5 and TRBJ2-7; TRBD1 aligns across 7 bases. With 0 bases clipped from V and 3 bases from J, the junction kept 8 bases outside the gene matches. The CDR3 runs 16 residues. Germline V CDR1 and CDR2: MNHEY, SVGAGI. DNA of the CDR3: TGTGCCAGCAGTTACTCGATGGGGGACAGATACTACGAGCAGTACTTC. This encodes CASSYSMGDRYYEQYF.

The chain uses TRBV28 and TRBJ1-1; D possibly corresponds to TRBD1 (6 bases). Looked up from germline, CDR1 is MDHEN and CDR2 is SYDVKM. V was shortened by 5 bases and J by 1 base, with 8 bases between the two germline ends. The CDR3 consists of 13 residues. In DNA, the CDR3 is TGTGCCAGCAGTGCGGACAGGAACACTGAAGCTTTCTTT. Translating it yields CASSADRNTEAFF.

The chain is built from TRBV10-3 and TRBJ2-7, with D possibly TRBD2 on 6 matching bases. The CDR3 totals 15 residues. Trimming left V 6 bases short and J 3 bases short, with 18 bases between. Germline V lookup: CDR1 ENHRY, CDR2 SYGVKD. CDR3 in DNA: TGTGCCATCAGGCCAAGTTTGGAGGGGCTCTACGAGCAGTACTTC. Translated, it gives CAIRPSLEGLYEQYF.

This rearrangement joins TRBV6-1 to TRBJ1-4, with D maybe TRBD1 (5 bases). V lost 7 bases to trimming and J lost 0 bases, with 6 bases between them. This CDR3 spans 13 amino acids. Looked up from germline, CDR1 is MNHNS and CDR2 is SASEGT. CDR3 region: CASTGSTNEKLFF. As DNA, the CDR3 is TGTGCCAGCACAGGGTCAACTAATGAAAAACTGTTTTTT.

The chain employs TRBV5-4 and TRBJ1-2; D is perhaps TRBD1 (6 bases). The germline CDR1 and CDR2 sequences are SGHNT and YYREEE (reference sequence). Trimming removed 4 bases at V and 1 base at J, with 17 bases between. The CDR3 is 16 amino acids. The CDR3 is CASSRPFNRDNYGYTF. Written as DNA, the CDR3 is TGTGCCAGCAGCCGACCGTTCAACAGGGATAACTATGGCTACACCTTC. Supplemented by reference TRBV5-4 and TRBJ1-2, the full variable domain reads ETGVTQSPTHLIKTRGQQVTLRCSSQSGHNTVSWYQQALGQGPQFIFQYYREEENGRGNFPPRFSGLQFPNYSSELNVNALELDDSALYLCASSRPFNRDNYGYTFGSGTRLTVV.

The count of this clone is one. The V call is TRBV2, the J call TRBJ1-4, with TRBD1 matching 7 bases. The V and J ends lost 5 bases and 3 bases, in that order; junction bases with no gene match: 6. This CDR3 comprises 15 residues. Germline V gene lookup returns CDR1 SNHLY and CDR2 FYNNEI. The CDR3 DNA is TGTGCCAGCAGTCTTACAGGGGCAGCTAATGAAAAACTGTTTTTT. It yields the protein CASSLTGAANEKLFF. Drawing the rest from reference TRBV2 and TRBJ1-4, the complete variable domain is EPEVTQTPSHQVTQMGQEVILRCVPISNHLYFYWYRQILGQKVEFLVSFYNNEISEKSEIFDDQFSVERPDGSNFTLKIRSTKLEDSAMYFCASSLTGAANEKLFFGSGTQLSVL.

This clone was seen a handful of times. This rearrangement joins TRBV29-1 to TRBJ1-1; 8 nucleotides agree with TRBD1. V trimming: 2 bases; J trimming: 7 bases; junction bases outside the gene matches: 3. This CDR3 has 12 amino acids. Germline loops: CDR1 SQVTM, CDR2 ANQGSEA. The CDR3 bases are TGCAGCGTTGAACCAGGGGGCGGTGAAGCTTTCTTT. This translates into CSVEPGGGEAFF.

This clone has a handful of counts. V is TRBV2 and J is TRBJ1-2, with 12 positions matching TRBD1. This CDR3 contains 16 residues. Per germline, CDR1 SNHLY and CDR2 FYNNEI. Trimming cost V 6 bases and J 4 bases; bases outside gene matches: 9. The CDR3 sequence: CASSFTRDRGLYGYTF. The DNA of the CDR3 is TGTGCCAGCAGCTTCACACGGGACAGGGGGCTCTATGGCTACACCTTC.

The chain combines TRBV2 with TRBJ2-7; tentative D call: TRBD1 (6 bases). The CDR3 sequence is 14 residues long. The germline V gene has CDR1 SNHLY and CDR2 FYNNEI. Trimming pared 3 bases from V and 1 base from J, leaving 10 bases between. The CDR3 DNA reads TGTGCCAGCAGTGACCAGGACAGATCCTACGAGCAGTACTTC. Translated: CASSDQDRSYEQYF.

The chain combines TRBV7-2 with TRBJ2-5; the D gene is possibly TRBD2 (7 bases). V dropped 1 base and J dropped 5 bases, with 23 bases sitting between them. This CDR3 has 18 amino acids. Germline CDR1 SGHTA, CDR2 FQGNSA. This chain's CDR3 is CASSLVPPLWGGGETQYF. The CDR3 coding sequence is TGTGCCAGCAGCTTAGTCCCCCCCCTCTGGGGGGGCGGGGAGACCCAGTACTTC.

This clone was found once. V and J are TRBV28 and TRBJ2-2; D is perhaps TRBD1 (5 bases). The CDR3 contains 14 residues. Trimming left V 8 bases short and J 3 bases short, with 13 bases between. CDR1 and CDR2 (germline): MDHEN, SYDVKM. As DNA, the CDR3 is TGTGCCAGCCTGGGTGGCAGGGACACCGGGGAGCTGTTTTTT. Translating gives CASLGGRDTGELFF.

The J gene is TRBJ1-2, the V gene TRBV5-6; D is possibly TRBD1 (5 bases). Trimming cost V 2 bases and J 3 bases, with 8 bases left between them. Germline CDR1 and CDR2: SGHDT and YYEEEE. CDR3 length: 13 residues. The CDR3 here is CASSFRGDYGYTF. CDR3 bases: TGTGCCAGCAGCTTCCGGGGGGACTATGGCTACACCTTC.

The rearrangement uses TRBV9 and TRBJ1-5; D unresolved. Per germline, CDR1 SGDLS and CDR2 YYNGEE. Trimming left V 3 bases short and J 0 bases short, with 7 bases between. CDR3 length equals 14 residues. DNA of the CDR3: TGTGCCAGCAGCGGGGCAACTAGCAATCAGCCCCAGCATTTT. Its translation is CASSGATSNQPQHF.

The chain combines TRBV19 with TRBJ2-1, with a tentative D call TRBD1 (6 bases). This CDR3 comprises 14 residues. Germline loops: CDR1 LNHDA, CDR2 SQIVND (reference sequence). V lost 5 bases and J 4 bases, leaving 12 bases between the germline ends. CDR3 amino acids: CASSPRQEYNEQFF. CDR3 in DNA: TGTGCCAGTAGTCCCAGACAGGAGTACAATGAGCAGTTCTTC.

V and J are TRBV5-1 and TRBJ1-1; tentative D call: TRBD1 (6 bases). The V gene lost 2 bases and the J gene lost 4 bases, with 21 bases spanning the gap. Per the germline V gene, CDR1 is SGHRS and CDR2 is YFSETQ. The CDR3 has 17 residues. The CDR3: CASSFSTGMDVVTEAFF. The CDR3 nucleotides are TGCGCCAGCAGCTTCTCAACAGGGATGGATGTGGTCACTGAAGCTTTCTTT. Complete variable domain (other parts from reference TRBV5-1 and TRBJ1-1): KAGVTQTPRYLIKTRGQQVTLSCSPISGHRSVSWYQQTPGQGLQFLFEYFSETQRNKGNFPGRFSGRQFSNSRSEMNVSTLELGDSALYLCASSFSTGMDVVTEAFFGQGTRLTVV.

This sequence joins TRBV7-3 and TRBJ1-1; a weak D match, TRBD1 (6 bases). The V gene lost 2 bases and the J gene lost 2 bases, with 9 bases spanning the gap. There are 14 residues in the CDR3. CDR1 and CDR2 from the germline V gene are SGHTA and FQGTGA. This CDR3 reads CASSLWGQNTEAFF. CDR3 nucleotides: TGTGCCAGCAGCTTATGGGGACAAAACACTGAAGCTTTCTTT.

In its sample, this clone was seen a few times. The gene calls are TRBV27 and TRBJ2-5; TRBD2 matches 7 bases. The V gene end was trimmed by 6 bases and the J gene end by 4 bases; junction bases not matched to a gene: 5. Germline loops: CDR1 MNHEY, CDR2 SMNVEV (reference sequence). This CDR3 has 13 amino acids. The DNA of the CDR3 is TGTGCCAGCAGACAAGGGGAGGGAGAGACCCAGTACTTC. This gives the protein CASRQGEGETQYF.

The CDR3 sequence: CASSSGGTGGYTF. The DNA for the CDR3 is TGCGCCAGCTCCTCGGGGGGGACGGGTGGCTACACCTTC. The J gene is TRBJ1-2, the V gene TRBV5-1; a weak D match, TRBD1 (5 bases). The length of the CDR3 is 13 residues. Germline CDR1 is SGHRS and CDR2 is YFSETQ. V lost 7 bases to trimming and J lost 7 bases, with 17 bases between them. Full variable domain (outside the CDR3, taken from reference TRBV5-1 and TRBJ1-2): KAGVTQTPRYLIKTRGQQVTLSCSPISGHRSVSWYQQTPGQGLQFLFEYFSETQRNKGNFPGRFSGRQFSNSRSEMNVSTLELGDSALYLCASSSGGTGGYTFGSGTRLTVV.

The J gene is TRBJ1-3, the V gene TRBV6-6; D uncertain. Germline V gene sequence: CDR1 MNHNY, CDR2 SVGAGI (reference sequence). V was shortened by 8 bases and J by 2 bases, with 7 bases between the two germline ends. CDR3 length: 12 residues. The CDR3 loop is CASGEAGNTIYF. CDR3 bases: TGTGCCAGCGGAGAAGCTGGAAACACCATATATTTT.